Listed below are T cell receptor beta chains from one sample, sequenced in a study of a mutant IDH1 vaccine in newly diagnosed glioma. These TCRs are of unknown antigen specificity. Assay: immunoSEQ multiplex PCR; the TCRdb copy retains only in-frame clones and omits some. The repertoire holds under 40,000 clones, with roughly 89% as singletons. The material was PBMCs, obtained from a glioma patient whose treatment included an IDH1 peptide vaccine. All receptors come from a middle-aged man with glioma. The CDR3 runs from the conserved cysteine through the conserved F or W. A D gene is named only where the DNA matches it firmly. Rows give clone size only sometimes, using once, few, many, or a class for an expanded clone.

d_gene: TRBD1; v_gene: TRBV4-1; j_gene: TRBJ2-7; abundance: NA; CDR3aa: CASSQLQGATYEQYF; CDR3nt: TGCGCCAGCAGCCAGCTACAGGGGGCAACCTACGAGCAGTACTTC
d_gene: NA; v_gene: TRBV7-2; j_gene: TRBJ2-5; abundance: NA; CDR3aa: CASSLEGGTPNPPYF; CDR3nt: TGTGCCAGCAGCTTAGAAGGGGGGACCCCTAATCCACCGTACTTC
d_gene: NA; v_gene: TRBV29-1; j_gene: TRBJ2-3; abundance: NA; CDR3aa: CSVEGALEGPGRADTQYF; CDR3nt: TGCAGCGTTGAAGGGGCGTTGGAGGGACCGGGGCGAGCAGATACGCAGTATTTT
d_gene: NA; v_gene: TRBV6-5; j_gene: TRBJ2-1; abundance: NA; CDR3aa: CASSYGVSYNEQFF; CDR3nt: TGTGCCAGCAGTTATGGGGTCTCCTACAATGAGCAGTTCTTC
d_gene: NA; v_gene: TRBV10-1; j_gene: TRBJ2-5; abundance: NA; CDR3aa: CASSGGLQETQYF; CDR3nt: TGCGCCAGCAGTGGGGGATTACAAGAGACCCAGTACTTC
d_gene: NA; v_gene: TRBV7-2; j_gene: TRBJ1-3; abundance: once; CDR3aa: CASASPGGGGANTIYF; CDR3nt: TGTGCCAGCGCGTCCCCCGGGGGGGGAGGAGCAAACACCATATATTTT
d_gene: NA; v_gene: TRBV27; j_gene: TRBJ2-1; abundance: NA; CDR3aa: CASSFSQGEAYNEQFF; CDR3nt: TGTGCCAGCAGTTTCTCCCAGGGAGAAGCCTACAATGAGCAGTTCTTC
d_gene: TRBD1; v_gene: TRBV27; j_gene: TRBJ1-2; abundance: NA; CDR3aa: CASSNDRAGRYGYTF; CDR3nt: TGTGCCAGCAGTAACGACAGGGCTGGTCGGTATGGCTACACCTTC
d_gene: NA; v_gene: TRBV7-6; j_gene: TRBJ1-4; abundance: NA; CDR3aa: CASSLLGAGLFF; CDR3nt: TGTGCCAGCAGCCTGCTAGGGGCTGGGCTGTTTTTT
d_gene: TRBD1; v_gene: TRBV25-1; j_gene: TRBJ1-5; abundance: NA; CDR3aa: CASSWGTGDDKPQHF; CDR3nt: TGTGCCAGCAGTTGGGGGACAGGGGATGATAAGCCCCAGCATTTT
d_gene: NA; v_gene: TRBV4-2; j_gene: TRBJ2-7; abundance: NA; CDR3aa: CASSQYVTYEQYF; CDR3nt: TGTGCCAGCAGCCAATACGTTACCTACGAGCAGTACTTC
d_gene: NA; v_gene: TRBV5-6; j_gene: TRBJ1-2; abundance: NA; CDR3aa: CASSLPREVGYTF; CDR3nt: TGTGCCAGCAGCTTGCCCAGGGAGGTCGGCTACACCTTC
d_gene: NA; v_gene: TRBV29-1; j_gene: TRBJ2-3; abundance: NA; CDR3aa: CSADRGKGRTDTQYF; CDR3nt: TGCAGCGCTGACCGGGGAAAGGGGCGGACAGATACGCAGTATTTT
d_gene: NA; v_gene: TRBV7-9; j_gene: TRBJ1-2; abundance: NA; CDR3aa: CASSLAGGTNYGYTF; CDR3nt: TGTGCCAGCAGCTTAGCCGGGGGGACAAACTATGGCTACACCTTC
d_gene: TRBD2; v_gene: TRBV5-6; j_gene: TRBJ2-6; abundance: NA; CDR3aa: CASSLAGTRRSGANVLTF; CDR3nt: TGTGCCAGCAGCTTAGCCGGGACTAGAAGATCTGGGGCCAACGTCCTGACTTTC
d_gene: TRBD1; v_gene: TRBV5-1; j_gene: TRBJ2-1; abundance: NA; CDR3aa: CASQAGTAFNNEQFF; CDR3nt: TGCGCCAGTCAAGCCGGGACAGCGTTCAACAATGAGCAGTTCTTC
d_gene: NA; v_gene: TRBV7-8; j_gene: TRBJ1-1; abundance: few; CDR3aa: CASSLAEQGMVGRTEAFF; CDR3nt: TGTGCCAGCAGCTTAGCGGAGCAAGGGATGGTGGGAAGGACTGAAGCTTTCTTT
d_gene: NA; v_gene: TRBV10-3; j_gene: TRBJ2-1; abundance: once; CDR3aa: CAIRANTGSSYNEQFF; CDR3nt: TGTGCCATCCGAGCCAATACGGGGAGCTCCTACAATGAGCAGTTCTTC
d_gene: NA; v_gene: TRBV7-2; j_gene: TRBJ1-5; abundance: NA; CDR3aa: CASSYEAGGINQPQHF; CDR3nt: TGTGCCAGCAGCTACGAGGCCGGGGGAATCAATCAGCCCCAGCATTTT
d_gene: NA; v_gene: TRBV6-6; j_gene: TRBJ1-6; abundance: NA; CDR3aa: CASSPDSSYNSPLHF; CDR3nt: TGTGCCAGCAGCCCCGACAGCTCCTATAATTCACCCCTCCACTTT
d_gene: NA; v_gene: TRBV5-1; j_gene: TRBJ1-1; abundance: NA; CDR3aa: CASSLVSRTEAFF; CDR3nt: TGCGCCAGCAGCTTGGTTTCACGGACTGAAGCTTTCTTT
d_gene: NA; v_gene: TRBV7-3; j_gene: TRBJ2-5; abundance: NA; CDR3aa: CASSFDRQETQYF; CDR3nt: TGTGCCAGCAGCTTCGACAGACAAGAGACCCAGTACTTC
d_gene: TRBD1; v_gene: TRBV7-9; j_gene: TRBJ1-1; abundance: NA; CDR3aa: CASSKTGEMWMDTEAFF; CDR3nt: TGTGCCAGCAGCAAGACAGGGGAGATGTGGATGGACACTGAAGCTTTCTTT
d_gene: NA; v_gene: TRBV10-2; j_gene: TRBJ1-5; abundance: NA; CDR3aa: CASRKGQGLNQPQHF; CDR3nt: TGCGCCAGCAGGAAGGGTCAGGGACTCAATCAGCCCCAGCATTTT
d_gene: NA; v_gene: TRBV10-3; j_gene: TRBJ1-3; abundance: once; CDR3aa: CAITTESGNTIYF; CDR3nt: TGTGCCATCACAACAGAATCTGGAAACACCATATATTTT
d_gene: TRBD2; v_gene: TRBV28; j_gene: TRBJ2-7; abundance: NA; CDR3aa: CASSQRSGLRSYEQYF; CDR3nt: TGTGCCAGCAGCCAAAGGTCGGGACTACGCTCCTACGAGCAGTACTTC
d_gene: NA; v_gene: TRBV14; j_gene: TRBJ2-3; abundance: once; CDR3aa: CASSQELADTQYF; CDR3nt: TGTGCCAGCAGCCAAGAGTTGGCAGATACGCAGTATTTT
d_gene: NA; v_gene: TRBV11-2; j_gene: TRBJ2-7; abundance: NA; CDR3aa: CASNHGVYEQYF; CDR3nt: TGTGCCAGCAACCATGGTGTTTACGAGCAGTACTTC
d_gene: NA; v_gene: TRBV27; j_gene: TRBJ1-1; abundance: NA; CDR3aa: CASSLRVGTGVGGTEAFF; CDR3nt: TGTGCCAGCAGTTTAAGAGTGGGTACGGGGGTTGGAGGCACTGAAGCTTTCTTT
d_gene: NA; v_gene: TRBV2; j_gene: TRBJ1-5; abundance: NA; CDR3aa: CASRDTYQPQHF; CDR3nt: TGTGCCAGTCGGGACACCTATCAGCCCCAGCATTTT
d_gene: NA; v_gene: TRBV27; j_gene: TRBJ2-2; abundance: NA; CDR3aa: CASSLLGTYTGELFF; CDR3nt: TGTGCCAGCAGTTTATTAGGGACATACACCGGGGAGCTGTTTTTT
d_gene: NA; v_gene: TRBV21-1; j_gene: TRBJ1-1; abundance: NA; CDR3aa: CASSRGLPEAFF; CDR3nt: TGTGCCAGCAGTCGGGGTCTGCCTGAAGCTTTCTTT
d_gene: NA; v_gene: TRBV4-1; j_gene: TRBJ2-2; abundance: NA; CDR3aa: CASSQPRDAGELFF; CDR3nt: TGCGCCAGCAGCCAACCCAGGGATGCCGGGGAGCTGTTTTTT
d_gene: TRBD2; v_gene: TRBV5-4; j_gene: TRBJ2-7; abundance: NA; CDR3aa: CASSVAGVVHEQYF; CDR3nt: TGTGCCAGCAGCGTAGCGGGAGTCGTCCACGAGCAGTACTTC
d_gene: TRBD1; v_gene: TRBV5-1; j_gene: TRBJ2-7; abundance: NA; CDR3aa: CASSLGDRVHEQYF; CDR3nt: TGCGCCAGCAGCTTGGGGGACAGGGTCCACGAGCAGTACTTC
d_gene: NA; v_gene: TRBV29-1; j_gene: TRBJ1-1; abundance: NA; CDR3aa: CSVDPNTEAFF; CDR3nt: TGCAGCGTTGATCCGAACACTGAAGCTTTCTTT
d_gene: TRBD2; v_gene: TRBV5-1; j_gene: TRBJ2-1; abundance: NA; CDR3aa: CASSLVGGAYNEQFF; CDR3nt: TGCGCCAGCAGCTTGGTGGGAGGGGCGTACAATGAGCAGTTCTTC
d_gene: NA; v_gene: TRBV5-1; j_gene: TRBJ1-1; abundance: NA; CDR3aa: CASSFSLGGTEAFF; CDR3nt: TGCGCCAGCAGCTTCTCCTTGGGAGGCACTGAAGCTTTCTTT
d_gene: TRBD1; v_gene: TRBV5-1; j_gene: TRBJ1-1; abundance: once; CDR3aa: CASSLEGGGITEAFF; CDR3nt: TGCGCCAGCAGCTTGGAAGGGGGCGGGATCACTGAAGCTTTCTTT
d_gene: NA; v_gene: TRBV25-1; j_gene: TRBJ1-2; abundance: NA; CDR3aa: CASSPSTVAGGYTF; CDR3nt: TGTGCCAGCAGCCCCTCTACGGTGGCGGGGGGCTACACCTTC
d_gene: NA; v_gene: TRBV5-1; j_gene: TRBJ2-1; abundance: NA; CDR3aa: CASSLAPPGGRNEQFF; CDR3nt: TGCGCCAGCAGCTTGGCCCCACCCGGGGGAAGGAATGAGCAGTTCTTC
d_gene: TRBD1; v_gene: TRBV15; j_gene: TRBJ2-7; abundance: NA; CDR3aa: CATSRDDSFTGTGGNEQYF; CDR3nt: TGTGCCACCAGCAGAGACGACTCCTTTACCGGGACAGGGGGCAACGAGCAGTACTTC
d_gene: NA; v_gene: TRBV2; j_gene: TRBJ1-6; abundance: NA; CDR3aa: CASSETDGGYSPLHF; CDR3nt: TGTGCCAGCAGTGAAACCGACGGGGGCTATTCACCCCTCCACTTT
d_gene: NA; v_gene: TRBV19; j_gene: TRBJ2-5; abundance: NA; CDR3aa: CASSMTRLGEKETQYF; CDR3nt: TGTGCCAGTAGTATGACTAGGCTCGGGGAAAAAGAGACCCAGTACTTC
d_gene: TRBD1; v_gene: TRBV6-4; j_gene: TRBJ1-1; abundance: NA; CDR3aa: CATNEGTAEAFF; CDR3nt: TGTGCCACCAACGAGGGGACAGCTGAAGCTTTCTTT
d_gene: TRBD2; v_gene: TRBV28; j_gene: TRBJ2-3; abundance: NA; CDR3aa: CASTLGRFTDTQYF; CDR3nt: TGTGCCAGCACCCTCGGGAGGTTCACAGATACGCAGTATTTT
d_gene: NA; v_gene: TRBV2; j_gene: TRBJ1-1; abundance: NA; CDR3aa: CASSDRWNTEAFF; CDR3nt: TGTGCCAGCAGTGACAGATGGAACACTGAAGCTTTCTTT